Following are 31 T cell receptor beta chains from one sample sequenced in a study of cytomegalovirus exposure and HLA in healthy donors. The PCR had 60 Vbeta and 13 Jbeta primers. Sequenced by immunoSEQ multiplex PCR; TCRdb stores in-frame clones only, minus some. Counted here are around 140,000 clones, around 85% occurring once; the ten biggest clones make up 2.9%. Sequencing used PBMCs. The source of these receptors is a woman between 25 and 40 years old in good health and CMV-seronegative.

The CDR3: CASSFGRGYEQYF. CDR3 bases: TGTGCCAGCAGTTTCGGACGGGGCTACGAGCAGTACTTC. The chain uses TRBV6-6 and TRBJ2-7, with a possible D match to TRBD2 (5 bases). The germline V and J ends were trimmed by 4 bases and 3 bases, with 10 bases remaining between them. The V gene's germline CDR1 is MNHNY and CDR2 SVGAGI (reference sequence). The CDR3 covers 13 residues.

This chain connects TRBV13 to TRBJ2-7, with 7 bases identical to TRBD1. The CDR3 is 15 amino acids. The V segment lost 4 bases and the J segment 2 bases; nucleotides outside the gene matches: 8. CDR1 is PRHDT, CDR2 FYEKMQ, per germline (reference sequence). CDR3 nucleotides: TGTGCCAGCAGCTCCTCGGCAGGGGGAGCCTACGAGCAGTACTTC. This gives the protein CASSSSAGGAYEQYF.

The chain recombines TRBV2 with TRBJ2-7; 7 nucleotides align to TRBD1. The CDR3 sequence is 13 residues long. CDR1 and CDR2 (germline): SNHLY, FYNNEI. After removal of 6 bases from V and 7 bases from J, the junction contained 9 bases not matched to a gene. CDR3 loop: CASSDETGQEQYF. The DNA of the CDR3 is TGTGCCAGCAGCGATGAGACAGGGCAAGAGCAGTACTTC.

This clone appeared a single time. The chain is built from TRBV27 and TRBJ1-6; maybe TRBD1 (6 bases). The CDR3 is 16 amino acids. The germline gives CDR1 MNHEY, CDR2 SMNVEV (reference sequence). The ends were cut back, 0 bases at V and 10 bases at J, with 16 bases in the middle. The CDR3 spells CASSLSSRGNYSPLHF. CDR3 DNA sequence: TGTGCCAGCAGTTTATCGTCAAGGGGGAACTACTCACCCCTCCACTTT.

The chain recombines TRBV2 with TRBJ2-7, with TRBD1 identical over 9 bases. The CDR3 extends over 13 amino acids. CDR1 and CDR2 from the germline V gene are SNHLY and FYNNEI. Trimming cost V 6 bases and J 2 bases; bases outside gene matches: 2. The CDR3 DNA is TGTGCCAGCAGCACAGGGGGCCCCTACGAGCAGTACTTC. It translates to CASSTGGPYEQYF. The full variable domain, its missing parts supplied by reference TRBV2 and TRBJ2-7, is EPEVTQTPSHQVTQMGQEVILRCVPISNHLYFYWYRQILGQKVEFLVSFYNNEISEKSEIFDDQFSVERPDGSNFTLKIRSTKLEDSAMYFCASSTGGPYEQYFGPGTRLTVT.

The chain employs TRBV2 and TRBJ1-2; 8 positions match TRBD1. Germline CDR1 and CDR2: SNHLY and FYNNEI. With 6 bases clipped from V and 2 bases from J, the junction kept 11 bases outside the gene matches. The CDR3 contains 16 residues. CDR3 residues: CASRGQGGFRNYGYTF. The CDR3 coding sequence is TGTGCCAGCAGAGGACAGGGAGGTTTCCGAAACTATGGCTACACCTTC.

The V and J genes are TRBV10-3 and TRBJ2-1; 7 nucleotides agree with TRBD1. V lost 2 bases and J lost 3; bases outside the gene matches: 7. The CDR3 spans 16 residues. Germline CDR1 is ENHRY and CDR2 is SYGVKD. CDR3 loop: CAISETRDSHYNEQFF. The CDR3 DNA reads as TGTGCCATCAGTGAGACCCGGGACAGTCACTACAATGAGCAGTTCTTC.

This clone was detected only a few times. The chain couples TRBV5-4 to TRBJ1-1; 9 bases fit TRBD1. The CDR3 sequence is 13 residues long. The germline gives CDR1 SGHNT, CDR2 YYREEE (reference sequence). V lost 4 bases and J lost 7; bases outside the gene matches: 5. The CDR3 sequence is CASSTETGGEAFF. Written as DNA, the CDR3 is TGTGCCAGCAGCACCGAGACAGGGGGTGAAGCTTTCTTT.

V is TRBV18 and J is TRBJ2-7, with 7 bases matching TRBD1. V lost 2 bases, J lost 4 bases, and 5 bases stayed unmatched. CDR1 and CDR2 from the germline V gene are KGHSH and LQKENI. The CDR3 contains 14 residues. The DNA for the CDR3 is TGTGCCAGCTCACCAGGGAGACAGGGATACGAGCAGTACTTC. Translated: CASSPGRQGYEQYF.

The rearrangement uses TRBV30 and TRBJ1-1; 10 bases align to TRBD1. Trimming took 2 bases from V and 8 from J; bases not matched to a gene: 11. Germline V gene sequence: CDR1 GTSNPN, CDR2 SVGIG (reference sequence). This CDR3 is built from 15 residues. Written as DNA, the CDR3 is TGTGCCTGGAGTACCCACACCGGGACAGGGGAAGAAGCTTTCTTT. Protein product: CAWSTHTGTGEEAFF.

The rearrangement uses TRBV7-2 and TRBJ2-7; D is unclear. The CDR3 sequence is 12 residues long. Germline CDR1 reads SGHTA; CDR2 reads FQGNSA. Trimming left V 5 bases short and J 7 bases short, with 12 bases between. Here the CDR3 reads CASSDKFEEQYF. CDR3 coding DNA: TGTGCCAGCAGCGATAAATTTGAGGAGCAGTACTTC.

The chain carries TRBV11-2 and TRBJ1-6; weak D call: TRBD1 (5 bases). The germline gives CDR1 SGHAT, CDR2 FQNNGV. With 0 bases removed from V and 3 bases from J, the gap between germline ends came to 12 bases. There are 17 residues in the CDR3. The CDR3 bases are TGTGCCAGCAGCTTAGATTGGGGCAGGTTCTATAATTCACCCCTCCACTTT. It encodes CASSLDWGRFYNSPLHF.

The V and J genes are TRBV5-1 and TRBJ2-7; D gene unclear. Trimming removed 3 bases at V and 1 base at J, with 20 bases between. CDR1 is SGHRS and CDR2 is YFSETQ in the germline V gene. The CDR3 spans 17 residues. CDR3 in amino acids: CASSSQNGGPESYEQYF. CDR3 DNA: TGCGCCAGCAGCTCCCAAAACGGCGGCCCAGAATCCTACGAGCAGTACTTC.

This chain uses TRBV5-1 with TRBJ2-1; 7 bases are a match to TRBD2. Unmatched junction bases numbered 5, after V lost 0 bases and J lost 2 bases. The CDR3 loop spans 16 amino acids. CDR1 is SGHRS and CDR2 is YFSETQ in the germline V gene. The CDR3 sequence is CASSLVAGVAYNEQFF. CDR3 DNA sequence: TGCGCCAGCAGCTTGGTTGCGGGGGTTGCCTACAATGAGCAGTTCTTC.

The J gene is TRBJ1-2, the V gene TRBV19; D gene unclear. Trimming left V 6 bases short and J 2 bases short, with 7 bases between. This CDR3 region has 12 residues. Germline V gives CDR1 LNHDA, CDR2 SQIVND (reference sequence). The CDR3: CASSFRNYGYTF. The CDR3 DNA follows: TGTGCCAGTAGCTTCAGGAACTATGGCTACACCTTC. Together with reference TRBV19 and TRBJ1-2, the CDR3 gives the full variable domain: DGGITQSPKYLFRKEGQNVTLSCEQNLNHDAMYWYRQDPGQGLRLIYYSQIVNDFQKGDIAEGYSVSREKKESFPLTVTSAQKNPTAFYLCASSFRNYGYTFGSGTRLTVV.

The rearrangement uses TRBV5-6 and TRBJ2-3; 11 bases are a match to TRBD1. Per germline, CDR1 SGHDT and CDR2 YYEEEE. The J segment lost 7 bases and the V segment lost 4 bases, leaving 8 bases of the junction unmatched. This CDR3 is 15 amino acids long. CDR3 loop: CASSPGTGGRYTQYF. The DNA of the CDR3 is TGTGCCAGCAGCCCCGGGACAGGGGGAAGGTATACGCAGTATTTT.

This CDR3 is CASTQRDYNEQFF. CDR3 sequence (DNA): TGTGCCAGCACCCAGCGGGATTACAATGAGCAGTTCTTC. The V call is TRBV25-1, the J call TRBJ2-1; 7 nucleotides agree with TRBD2. This CDR3 is built from 13 residues. CDR1 is MGHDK, CDR2 SYGVNS, per germline. Losses at the gene ends were 7 bases for V and 4 bases for J; bases not matched to a gene: 4.

The chain combines TRBV5-4 with TRBJ1-2; D ambiguous. Trimming removed 4 bases at V and 5 bases at J, with 9 bases between. The CDR3 loop spans 12 amino acids. Germline assignment: CDR1 SGHNT and CDR2 YYREEE (reference sequence). CDR3 nucleotide sequence: TGTGCCAGCAGCGGTGGGGAGTATGGCTACACCTTC. Its protein product is CASSGGEYGYTF.

CDR3 nucleotides: TGCGCCAGCCGCTCCCAGACAGTTTCGACCTACGAGCAGTACTTC. This codes for CASRSQTVSTYEQYF. The chain couples TRBV5-1 to TRBJ2-7, with a tentative D call TRBD1 (5 bases). The CDR3 spans 15 residues. Germline CDR1 SGHRS, CDR2 YFSETQ. V was cut by 7 bases and J by 2 bases, with 19 bases left in between.

The rearrangement joins TRBV20-1 to TRBJ2-5; D gene ambiguous. This CDR3 region has 11 residues. V lost 2 bases to trimming and J lost 4 bases, with 5 bases between them. Germline assignment: CDR1 DFQATT and CDR2 SNEGSKA (reference sequence). CDR3 in DNA: TGCAGTGCTAGACTCCGAGAGACCCAGTACTTC. Translating gives CSARLRETQYF.

This clone has more than one count but fewer than ten. V gene TRBV10-2 combines with J gene TRBJ2-2; TRBD2 aligns across 7 bases. V was pared by 4 bases and J by 1 base, with 3 bases of the junction left unmatched. Germline V CDR1 and CDR2: WSHSY, SAAADI. The CDR3 contains 15 residues. CDR3 residues: CASSGERGNTGELFF. DNA for the CDR3: TGCGCCAGCAGTGGGGAGCGGGGGAACACCGGGGAGCTGTTTTTT.

V gene TRBV6-5 combines with J gene TRBJ1-5; the match to TRBD1 covers 8 bases. With 5 bases clipped from V and 11 bases from J, the junction kept 11 bases outside the gene matches. The germline V gene has CDR1 MNHEY and CDR2 SVGAGI. This CDR3 contains 14 residues. The CDR3 bases are TGTGCCAGCAGTACCGACAGGGGACCCGGGGCCCAGCATTTT. It codes for CASSTDRGPGAQHF.

The gene calls are TRBV7-9 and TRBJ1-1; TRBD1 might be the D (6 bases). CDR3 size: 13 residues. V was clipped by 5 bases and J by 9 bases, with 16 bases between them. Looked up from germline, CDR1 is SEHNR and CDR2 is FQNEAQ (reference sequence). The CDR3 DNA reads as TGTGCCAGCAGCATCGGACAGCAAAGTAAAGCTTTCTTT. Its protein product is CASSIGQQSKAFF.

The chain couples TRBV18 to TRBJ1-3; TRBD1 might be the D (5 bases). The CDR3 sequence is 17 residues long. Germline CDR1 reads KGHSH; CDR2 reads LQKENI. Trimming took 3 bases from V and 0 from J, leaving 15 bases between them. The CDR3 spells CASSPYRDYFSGNTIYF. The CDR3 DNA follows: TGTGCCAGCTCACCTTACCGGGACTACTTCTCTGGAAACACCATATATTTT.

V usage is TRBV10-2 and J usage is TRBJ2-5, with D possibly matching TRBD1 (6 bases). Trimming cost V 6 bases and J 5 bases, with 13 bases left between them. From germline, CDR1 is WSHSY and CDR2 SAAADI. The length of the CDR3 is 13 residues. CDR3 in amino acids: CASSRGRSETQYF. Written as DNA, the CDR3 is TGCGCCAGCAGCAGGGGCAGGAGTGAGACCCAGTACTTC.

This clone was counted once. This sequence joins TRBV7-2 and TRBJ1-2; possibly TRBD1 for D (6 bases). The germline V gene has CDR1 SGHTA and CDR2 FQGNSA. The CDR3 sequence is 15 residues long. Trimming stripped 5 bases from V and 4 bases from J, with 17 bases between. CDR3 loop: CASSQKGQQPYGYTF. Written as DNA, the CDR3 is TGTGCCAGCAGCCAAAAAGGACAGCAGCCCTATGGCTACACCTTC.

This clone came up once. J is TRBJ1-5 and V is TRBV7-9; the match to TRBD1 covers 11 bases. In germline, CDR1 is SEHNR, CDR2 FQNEAQ (reference sequence). This CDR3 has 16 amino acids. V dropped 1 base and J dropped 6; count of bases not matched to a gene: 5. The CDR3 reads CASSLDLGQGGQPQHF. The CDR3 DNA reads as TGTGCCAGCAGCTTAGACCTGGGACAGGGGGGTCAGCCCCAGCATTTT. The full variable domain, in which reference TRBV7-9 and TRBJ1-5 provide the parts outside the CDR3, is DTGVSQNPRHKITKRGQNVTFRCDPISEHNRLYWYRQTLGQGPEFLTYFQNEAQLEKSRLLSDRFSAERPKGSFSTLEIQRTEQGDSAMYLCASSLDLGQGGQPQHFGDGTRLSIL.

CDR3 DNA: TGTGCCAGCAGTTTACATCGGCGGGAGGTCACCGGGGAGCTGTTTTTT. The encoded protein is CASSLHRREVTGELFF. The chain recombines TRBV28 with TRBJ2-2, with TRBD2 matching over 8 bases. The germline V gene has CDR1 MDHEN and CDR2 SYDVKM. The CDR3 has 16 residues. Unmatched junction bases numbered 6, after V lost 2 bases and J lost 4 bases.

The genes are TRBV19 and TRBJ2-7; TRBD2 might be the D (6 bases). V was trimmed by 1 base and J by 3 bases, leaving 10 bases between them. Germline lookup yields CDR1 LNHDA and CDR2 SQIVND (reference sequence). The CDR3 consists of 14 residues. The CDR3 spells CASSIAGVDYEQYF. DNA for the CDR3: TGTGCCAGTAGTATAGCGGGAGTAGACTACGAGCAGTACTTC. Together with reference TRBV19 and TRBJ2-7, the CDR3 gives the full variable domain: DGGITQSPKYLFRKEGQNVTLSCEQNLNHDAMYWYRQDPGQGLRLIYYSQIVNDFQKGDIAEGYSVSREKKESFPLTVTSAQKNPTAFYLCASSIAGVDYEQYFGPGTRLTVT.

The chain uses TRBV5-1 and TRBJ2-7; 9 positions agree with TRBD2. The germline V gene encodes CDR1 SGHRS and CDR2 YFSETQ. V trimming: 5 bases; J trimming: 2 bases; junction bases outside the gene matches: 14. The CDR3 totals 17 residues. CDR3 residues: CASRAAREGGSAYEQYF. CDR3 in DNA: TGCGCCAGCAGGGCCGCGCGGGAGGGCGGGTCAGCCTACGAGCAGTACTTC.

This sequence joins TRBV7-9 and TRBJ2-7, with 7 bases aligning to TRBD1. Germline V gene data show CDR1 as SEHNR and CDR2 as FQNEAQ (reference sequence). The V and J ends lost 4 bases and 2 bases, in that order; junction bases with no gene match: 5. The CDR3 runs to 14 residues. The CDR3 is CASSWGTATYEQYF. The CDR3 bases are TGTGCCAGCAGCTGGGGGACAGCGACCTACGAGCAGTACTTC. Combining the CDR3 with reference TRBV7-9 and TRBJ2-7 gives the whole variable domain DTGVSQNPRHKITKRGQNVTFRCDPISEHNRLYWYRQTLGQGPEFLTYFQNEAQLEKSRLLSDRFSAERPKGSFSTLEIQRTEQGDSAMYLCASSWGTATYEQYFGPGTRLTVT.